This record looks at one T cell receptor beta chain sequence and its context. Its antigen is not known. This sample was taken from a study of beta chain features in type 1 diabetes. Study-wide points: Shortening of TCRB CDR3s, moderate but significant, appeared in all four CD4+ subsets of Type 1 diabetes patients.

Every isolated RNA sample was fully reverse transcribed, so sequencing captured expressed TCRB transcripts. Reads averaged about 1 million for stem cell-like memory T cell samples. Assay: immunoSEQ multiplex PCR; the TCRdb copy retains only in-frame clones and omits some. The sample has over 100,000 clones; about two fifths are singletons. On average, the one heparinised blood draw given by each donor was approximately 100 mL. The sample comprised stem cell memory CD4+ T cells from blood. This clonotype originated in a woman under 30 in good health.

This CDR3 reads CASSDPRGTLQETQYF. The CDR3 region has the DNA TGTGCCAGTAGTGACCCCAGGGGTACCCTACAAGAGACCCAGTACTTC. The chain is built from TRBV19 and TRBJ2-5; TRBD1 might be the D (6 bases). Deletions cut 5 bases from V and 2 bases from J, with 18 bases between. Germline lookup yields CDR1 LNHDA and CDR2 SQIVND (reference sequence). The CDR3 contains 16 residues.